The rows below give T cell receptor beta chains drawn from one sample of a study of blood T cells in healthy people across ages. From the 5' RACE reads, TCRdb called clonotypes with MiXCR, one entry per CDR3 protein. In the table there are around 990,000 distinct CDR3 sequences, 30% to 40% of which are singletons. Input material: blood. The receptors were gathered from a man aged 18 to 29 in good health. The CDR3 runs from the conserved cysteine through the conserved F or W. The D gene is left open where the match is weak. Part of the rows lack a size; the others show once, few, many or a class for expanded clones.

clone_size	d_call	v_call	j_call	cdr3_nt	cdr3_aa
-	-	TRBV5-1	TRBJ1-1	TGCGCCAGCAGCCTGACGGTCACTGGGACAAACAACGAAGCTTTCTTT	CASSLTVTGTNNEAFF
many	-	TRBV9	TRBJ2-5	TGTGCCAGCAGCGTAAGGGGGAATGAGCAGTACTTC	CASSVRGNEQYF
-	TRBD1	TRBV7-2	TRBJ2-7	TGTGCCAGCAGCTTATACAGGGGTAGCGAGCAGTACTTC	CASSLYRGSEQYF
-	TRBD1	TRBV6-1	TRBJ1-2	TGTGCCAGCAGTGAGACAGGGCACGGCTACACCTTC	CASSETGHGYTF
few	-	TRBV7-3	TRBJ1-1	TGTGCCAGCAGCCACCTGGGGGGGCCCGGCACTGAAGCTTTCTTT	CASSHLGGPGTEAFF
once	-	TRBV5-1	TRBJ2-5	TGCGCCAGCAGCTTGACCGGGAACGAAGAGACCCAGTACTTC	CASSLTGNEETQYF
few	-	TRBV7-2	TRBJ1-1	TGTGCCAGCAGCCCCCCAACGAACACTGAAGCTTTCTTT	CASSPPTNTEAFF
-	-	TRBV6-2/TRBV6-3	TRBJ1-1	TGTGCCAGCAGATCTACAGGGACTACCACTGAAGCTTTCTTT	CASRSTGTTTEAFF
-	-	TRBV7-2	TRBJ1-5	TGTGCCAGCAGCTCAGGGCTGCTGCCCCAGCATTTT	CASSSGLLPQHF
-	TRBD1	TRBV4-1	TRBJ1-1	TGCGCCAGCAGCCCCCAACAGGGGGGGCTGACTGAAGCTTTCTTT	CASSPQQGGLTEAFF
-	-	TRBV28	TRBJ1-1	TGTGCCAGCAGTTTAAGTCCCCTTGAAGCTTTCTTT	CASSLSPLEAFF
-	-	TRBV7-9	TRBJ1-1	TGTGCCGGCAGGAACCTGAACACTGAAGCTTTCTTT	CAGRNLNTEAFF
-	-	TRBV6-1	TRBJ1-2	TGTGCCAGCAGTGATCTCTCCAGGGCTTATAGCTACACCTTC	CASSDLSRAYSYTF
-	-	TRBV25-1	TRBJ1-6	TGTGCCAGCAGTGAATCTGGGGTATCACCCCTCCACTTT	CASSESGVSPLHF
-	-	TRBV12-3/TRBV12-4	TRBJ1-1	TGTGCGGATGGGGACTTCGGAAACACTGAAGCTTTCTTT	CADGDFGNTEAFF
-	TRBD1	TRBV6-5	TRBJ2-7	TGTGCCAGCAGGCAAGGGACAGGCGAGCAGTACTTC	CASRQGTGEQYF
-	-	TRBV7-2	TRBJ2-1	TGTGCCAGCAGCTTAAGTTCAGCCCCCTACAATGAGCAGTTCTTC	CASSLSSAPYNEQFF
few	-	TRBV20-1	TRBJ2-3	TGCAGTGCTGGGGGACTCCAGAGCACAGATACGCAGTATTTT	CSAGGLQSTDTQYF
many	TRBD2	TRBV10-3	TRBJ2-3	TGTGCCATCAGCCCACCGACTAGCGGGTCCACAGATACGCAGTATTTT	CAISPPTSGSTDTQYF
few	TRBD1	TRBV6-6	TRBJ1-2	TGTGCCAGCAGTTTAGGACAGGGGGTGTCGCGTGGCTACACCTTC	CASSLGQGVSRGYTF
-	-	TRBV27	TRBJ2-7	TGTGCCAGCAGTTTACTAGGACCGAGCTACGAGCAGTACTTC	CASSLLGPSYEQYF
few	-	TRBV5-6	TRBJ2-7	TGTGCCAGCAGCTTGTTTAACTCCTACGAGCAGTACTTC	CASSLFNSYEQYF
many	-	TRBV27	TRBJ1-2	TGTGCCAGCAGTTTAGGTGCAAGCCCTCACTATGGCTACACCTTC	CASSLGASPHYGYTF
-	-	TRBV12-3/TRBV12-4	TRBJ1-4	TGTGCCAGCAGTTTAGTTGTACAGGGAATTGAAAAACTGTTTTTT	CASSLVVQGIEKLFF
-	TRBD2	TRBV4-3	TRBJ2-5	TGCGCCAGCAGCCAAGTAGCGGGGGGGCGCAATGAGCAGTACTTC	CASSQVAGGRNEQYF
-	TRBD1	TRBV5-1	TRBJ1-2	TGCGCCAGCAGCATGTCCCGGGACAGGGGTGGCTACACCTTC	CASSMSRDRGGYTF
-	TRBD1	TRBV7-2	TRBJ1-2	TGTGCCAGCAGCTTTACGGGACAGGGGGCTGGAGGCTACACCTTC	CASSFTGQGAGGYTF
-	-	TRBV10-3	TRBJ2-2	TGTGCCATCAGTGAGTTGGGACAGACCGACACCGGGGGGCTGTTTTTT	CAISELGQTDTGGLFF
-	-	TRBV9	TRBJ2-7	TGTGCCAGCAGCGTTGGACCGGAGCTCTACGAGCAGTACTTC	CASSVGPELYEQYF